These T cell receptor beta chains were read from a single sample in a study of CD8+ T cells in alopecia areata. The method was immunoSEQ multiplex PCR; TCRdb's version includes in-frame clones alone and lacks a portion of them. The sample records approximately 3,100 clones, 79% being singletons. Sequencing used skin, obtained at week 24, from a patient treated with tofacitinib. The receptors come from a human donor with alopecia areata. Each CDR3 is given with its conserved first and last residue. D genes are given only for firm matches. Not every row has a clone size; where given, it reads once, few, many or a size class.

TRBV5-8	TRBJ2-7	-	-	TGTGCCAGCAGCTTGGGTAGGGCCTCCTACGAGCAGTACTTC	CASSLGRASYEQYF
TRBV18	TRBJ2-3	-	-	TGTGCCAGCTCACCAACAGGGACTAGCACAGATACGCAGTATTTT	CASSPTGTSTDTQYF
TRBV5-1	TRBJ1-5	-	once	TGCGCCAGCAGCTTGGGAGGGTCTGGCAATCAGCCCCAGCATTTT	CASSLGGSGNQPQHF
TRBV5-1	TRBJ2-5	TRBD2	-	TGCGCCAGCTCAGACGGGCCTAGCGGGGAGACCCAGTACTTC	CASSDGPSGETQYF
TRBV7-6	TRBJ2-1	TRBD2	-	TGTGCCAGCAGCCGGAAGAGGGAGCGGGGTACCTACAATGAGCAGTTCTTC	CASSRKRERGTYNEQFF
TRBV21-1	TRBJ2-7	-	-	TGTGCCAGCAGGCCCCCGCGGGACCCCAGAGACTACGAGCAGTACTTC	CASRPPRDPRDYEQYF
TRBV7-9	TRBJ2-3	TRBD1	-	TGTGCCAGCAGCTTAACCGGGACAGGGTATAATTTGGATACGCAGTATTTT	CASSLTGTGYNLDTQYF
TRBV10-3	TRBJ2-7	-	-	TGTGCCATCAGTGACACCTACGAGCAGTACTTC	CAISDTYEQYF
TRBV6-5	TRBJ2-2	-	-	TGTGCCACCCTGGCAGGGCCTTCTTTGTCCGGGGAGCTGTTTTTT	CATLAGPSLSGELFF
TRBV7-9	TRBJ2-7	-	-	TGTGCCAGCAGCTTAGAAGCAGCAACTAACGAGCAGTACTTC	CASSLEAATNEQYF
TRBV18	TRBJ2-3	TRBD2	-	TGTGCCAGCTCACGATCCGGACTAGCGGGGGGGCGTTGGACAGATACGCAGTATTTT	CASSRSGLAGGRWTDTQYF
TRBV19	TRBJ1-1	-	-	TGTGCCAGTAGTAACCATCAGGGGTGGACTGAAGCTTTCTTT	CASSNHQGWTEAFF
TRBV2	TRBJ2-1	-	-	TGTGCCAGCAGTGGGGTAGCGGATAGGTTCTTC	CASSGVADRFF
TRBV11-2	TRBJ1-2	-	-	TGTGCCAGCAGCGACATGCTAACAAGCAGAAAGATCTATGGCTACACCTTC	CASSDMLTSRKIYGYTF
TRBV11-2	TRBJ2-5	-	-	TGTGCCAGCAGCTTCGAGATACAACAAGAGACCCAGTACTTC	CASSFEIQQETQYF
TRBV7-3	TRBJ2-3	TRBD2	-	TGTGCCAGCAGCTTAGCGGGGGGCACAGATACGCAGTATTTT	CASSLAGGTDTQYF
TRBV14	TRBJ1-1	-	once	TGTGCCAGCAGCCAAGCCGGGAGGAGGGGCACTGAAGCTTTCTTT	CASSQAGRRGTEAFF
TRBV7-9	TRBJ1-1	-	-	TGTGCCAGCAGCTCCCCGGGAGAGACTGAAGCTTTCTTT	CASSSPGETEAFF
TRBV27	TRBJ2-7	TRBD2	few	TGTGCCAGCAGTCACTGGGGACTAGCGGGGGGCCGTCAGTACTTC	CASSHWGLAGGRQYF
TRBV19	TRBJ1-2	-	few	TGTGCCAGTAGTATAGATCACTCTCAGGGAGCCTATGGCTACACCTTC	CASSIDHSQGAYGYTF
TRBV18	TRBJ2-3	-	-	TGTGCCAGCTCACCACCCCAGCGGATCAACACAGATACGCAGTATTTT	CASSPPQRINTDTQYF
TRBV5-1	TRBJ2-3	-	-	TGCGCCAGCAGCTTGGTGGTTAGCACAGATACGCAGTATTTT	CASSLVVSTDTQYF
TRBV6-9	TRBJ2-7	-	-	TGTGCCAGCAACCCGACAGGAGCATGGGGTTACGAGCAGTACTTC	CASNPTGAWGYEQYF
TRBV11-2	TRBJ2-1	-	-	TGTGCCAGCAGGGACTCGGGACTGGCACACAATGAGCAGTTCTTC	CASRDSGLAHNEQFF
TRBV7-6	TRBJ2-3	-	-	TGTGCCAGCAGCTTCGACTTCACAGATACGCAGTATTTT	CASSFDFTDTQYF
TRBV29-1	TRBJ1-5	-	-	TGCAGCGTTGCGGCGGGTCATGACAATCAGCCCCAGCATTTT	CSVAAGHDNQPQHF
TRBV18	TRBJ2-1	-	-	TGTGCCAGCTCACCACAGCAGGGCATCGATGAGCAGTTCTTC	CASSPQQGIDEQFF
TRBV6-1	TRBJ1-6	-	-	TGTGCCAGCAGTCGGGACGGAGGACCCCTCCACTTT	CASSRDGGPLHF
TRBV5-4	TRBJ1-2	-	-	TGTGCCAGCAGGTTGGGGAGGGGAGATGGCTACACCTTC	CASRLGRGDGYTF
TRBV5-1	TRBJ2-3	-	-	TGCGCCTGCTCTCTAGCCGCAGATACGCAGTATTTT	CACSLAADTQYF
TRBV7-6	TRBJ2-5	TRBD2	-	TGTGCCAGCAGCATTTCAGGGAGGGTGGAGACCCAGTACTTC	CASSISGRVETQYF
TRBV7-9	TRBJ2-5	TRBD1	-	TGTGCCAGCAGCCGTTTCGGACAGGGACAAGAGACCCAGTACTTC	CASSRFGQGQETQYF
TRBV7-9	TRBJ2-3	-	-	TGTGCCAGCAGCATTAGTGGGTTCGGAGATACGCAGTATTTT	CASSISGFGDTQYF
TRBV18	TRBJ1-6	TRBD1	-	TGTGCCAGCTCACTCCAGACAGGGATCAATTCACCCCTCCACTTT	CASSLQTGINSPLHF
TRBV2	TRBJ2-7	-	-	TGTGCCAGCAGTAGGACACATTCCTACGAGCAGTACTTC	CASSRTHSYEQYF
TRBV7-6	TRBJ2-5	-	-	TGTGCCAGCAGCTTAGAGGTGGTATCAGGGCAAGAGACCCAGTACTTC	CASSLEVVSGQETQYF
TRBV29-1	TRBJ2-5	TRBD2	-	TGCAGCGTCTGGCTCCTAGCGGCTCAGTACTTC	CSVWLLAAQYF
TRBV4-1	TRBJ2-7	TRBD1	-	TGCGCCAGCAGCCAAGTTCCGGGACAGGTTTACGAGCAGTACTTC	CASSQVPGQVYEQYF
TRBV5-6	TRBJ1-1	-	-	TGTGCCAGCAGCTTCGACCGGTTCACTGAAGCTTTCTTT	CASSFDRFTEAFF
TRBV4-1	TRBJ1-5	-	-	TGCGCCAGCAGCCAAGACCAAGGCATCGGGCAGCCCCAGCATTTT	CASSQDQGIGQPQHF
TRBV13	TRBJ1-2	-	once	TGTGCCAGCAGCTCACCGGGCCTCAGGCAAGGCTACACCTTC	CASSSPGLRQGYTF
TRBV7-2	TRBJ1-1	-	-	TGTGCCAGCACCTTGACGGGAAACACTGAAGCTTTCTTT	CASTLTGNTEAFF
TRBV6-5	TRBJ1-1	TRBD1	-	TGTGCCAGCAGTTACGGACAGGCGAACACTGAAGCTTTCTTT	CASSYGQANTEAFF
TRBV18	TRBJ1-3	TRBD1	-	TGTGCCAGCTCGTCCGGGACAGACTCTGGAAACACCATATATTTT	CASSSGTDSGNTIYF
TRBV19	TRBJ1-5	-	-	TGTGCCAGTATGGACACAAGCAATCAGCCCCAGCATTTT	CASMDTSNQPQHF
TRBV13	TRBJ1-1	-	-	TGTGCCAGCAGCTTAGGGGGGACAACTGGGGTCACTGAAGCTTTCTTT	CASSLGGTTGVTEAFF
TRBV11-2	TRBJ2-7	-	-	TGTGCCAGCAGCTTAGTTCAGGGAACCTCGTACGAGCAGTACTTC	CASSLVQGTSYEQYF
TRBV5-4	TRBJ1-2	TRBD1	-	TGTGCCAGCAGTCGGACAGGGTCAGATGGCTACACCTTC	CASSRTGSDGYTF
TRBV7-9	TRBJ2-7	TRBD2	-	TGTGCCACCCGGCCGGGACTACACTACGAGCAGTACTTC	CATRPGLHYEQYF
TRBV2	TRBJ1-4	TRBD1	few	TGTGCCAGCACCCAGACACAGGGGGCCTATGAAAAACTGTTTTTT	CASTQTQGAYEKLFF
TRBV18	TRBJ1-2	TRBD1	-	TGTGCCAGCTCACCTTCGGGACAGGGTGATGGCTACACCTTC	CASSPSGQGDGYTF
TRBV11-3	TRBJ1-4	-	-	TGTGCCAGCAGCACTACAGCAACTAATGAAAAACTGTTTTTT	CASSTTATNEKLFF
TRBV27	TRBJ2-7	-	-	TGTGCCAGCAGTTCCTCGGTCCATGGCGGCTACGAGCAGTACTTC	CASSSSVHGGYEQYF
TRBV30	TRBJ2-7	-	-	TGTGCCTGGAGTCTGGGGGACGAGCAGTACTTC	CAWSLGDEQYF
TRBV6-6	TRBJ2-7	TRBD1	-	TGTGCCAGCAGCACCGTAGGGACAGGGGACCACGAGCAGTACTTC	CASSTVGTGDHEQYF
TRBV27	TRBJ2-1	TRBD1	-	TGTGCCAGCAGTCTGGGACAGGGGGCGCGGGATGAGCAGTTCTTC	CASSLGQGARDEQFF
TRBV10-3	TRBJ1-3	TRBD1	-	TGTGCCATCCGGGACAGCTCTGGAAACACCATATATTTT	CAIRDSSGNTIYF